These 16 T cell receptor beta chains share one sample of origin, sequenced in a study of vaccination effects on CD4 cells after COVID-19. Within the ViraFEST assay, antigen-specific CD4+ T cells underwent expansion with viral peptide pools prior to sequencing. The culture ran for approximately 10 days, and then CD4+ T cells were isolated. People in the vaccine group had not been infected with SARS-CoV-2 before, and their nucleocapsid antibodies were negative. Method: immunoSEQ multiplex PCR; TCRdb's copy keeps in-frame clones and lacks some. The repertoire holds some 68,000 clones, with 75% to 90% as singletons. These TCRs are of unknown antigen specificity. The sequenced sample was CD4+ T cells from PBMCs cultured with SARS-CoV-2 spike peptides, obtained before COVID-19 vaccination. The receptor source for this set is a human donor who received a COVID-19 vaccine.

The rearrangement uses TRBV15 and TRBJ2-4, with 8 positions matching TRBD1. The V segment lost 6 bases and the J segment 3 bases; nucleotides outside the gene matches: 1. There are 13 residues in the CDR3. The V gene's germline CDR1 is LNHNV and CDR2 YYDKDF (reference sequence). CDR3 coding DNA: TGTGCCACCAGTGGACAGGGCAAAAACATTCAGTACTTC. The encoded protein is CATSGQGKNIQYF.

The CDR3 DNA reads TGTGCCAGCAGAGCGGGGGTGGGCACTGAAGCTTTCTTT. Its protein is CASRAGVGTEAFF. The rearrangement links TRBV7-3 to TRBJ1-1; maybe TRBD1 (5 bases). Germline V lookup: CDR1 SGHTA, CDR2 FQGTGA. This CDR3 is built from 13 residues. V lost 6 bases and J 4 bases, leaving 12 bases between the germline ends.

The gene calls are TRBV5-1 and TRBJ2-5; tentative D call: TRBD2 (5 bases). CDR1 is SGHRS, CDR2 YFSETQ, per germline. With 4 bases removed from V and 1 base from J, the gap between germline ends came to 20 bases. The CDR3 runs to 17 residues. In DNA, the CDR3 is TGCGCCAGCAGCAATACTGCCGCGGCGGGCCCCCAAGAGACCCAGTACTTC. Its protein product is CASSNTAAAGPQETQYF.

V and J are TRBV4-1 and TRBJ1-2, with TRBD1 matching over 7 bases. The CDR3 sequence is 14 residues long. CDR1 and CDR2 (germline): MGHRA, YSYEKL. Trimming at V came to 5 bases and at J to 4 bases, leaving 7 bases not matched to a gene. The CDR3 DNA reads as TGCGCCAGCAGCTCTACAGGGGAGAGCTATGGCTACACCTTC. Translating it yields CASSSTGESYGYTF.

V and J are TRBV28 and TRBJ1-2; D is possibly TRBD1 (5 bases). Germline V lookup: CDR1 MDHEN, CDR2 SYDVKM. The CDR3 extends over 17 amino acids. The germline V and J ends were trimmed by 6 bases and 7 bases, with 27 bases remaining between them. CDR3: CASSRISGTGRELGYTF. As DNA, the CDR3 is TGTGCCAGCAGCCGAATTTCGGGGACCGGACGCGAACTTGGCTACACCTTC.

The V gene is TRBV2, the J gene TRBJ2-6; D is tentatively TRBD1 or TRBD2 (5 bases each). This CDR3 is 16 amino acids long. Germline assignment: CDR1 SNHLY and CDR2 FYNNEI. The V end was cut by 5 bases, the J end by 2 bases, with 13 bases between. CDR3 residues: CASSLFGTTGANVLTF. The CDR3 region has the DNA TGTGCCAGCAGTCTTTTCGGGACGACTGGGGCCAACGTCCTGACTTTC.

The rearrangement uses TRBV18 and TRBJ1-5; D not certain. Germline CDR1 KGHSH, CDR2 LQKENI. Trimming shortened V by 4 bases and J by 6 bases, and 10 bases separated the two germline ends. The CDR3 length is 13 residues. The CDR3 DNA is TGTGCCAGCTCACAAGGTTTAGGTCAGCCCCAGCATTTT. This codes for CASSQGLGQPQHF.

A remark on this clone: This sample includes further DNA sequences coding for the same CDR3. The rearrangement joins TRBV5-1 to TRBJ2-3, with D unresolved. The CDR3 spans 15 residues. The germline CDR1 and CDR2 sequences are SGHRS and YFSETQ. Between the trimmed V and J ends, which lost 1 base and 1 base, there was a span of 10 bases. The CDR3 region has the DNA TGCGCCAGCAGCTTGAGTCCCGCGGGCACAGATACGCAGTATTTT. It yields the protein CASSLSPAGTDTQYF.

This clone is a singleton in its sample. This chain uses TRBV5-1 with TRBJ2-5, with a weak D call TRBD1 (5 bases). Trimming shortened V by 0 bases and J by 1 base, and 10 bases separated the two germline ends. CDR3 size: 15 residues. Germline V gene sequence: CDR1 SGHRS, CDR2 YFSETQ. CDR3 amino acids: CASSLDTGFQETQYF. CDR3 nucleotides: TGCGCCAGCAGCTTGGATACAGGATTCCAAGAGACCCAGTACTTC.

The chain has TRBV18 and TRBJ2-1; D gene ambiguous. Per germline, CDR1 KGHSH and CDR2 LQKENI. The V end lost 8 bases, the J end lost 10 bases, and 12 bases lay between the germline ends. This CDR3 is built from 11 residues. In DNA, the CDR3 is TGTGCCAGCCCCCGAGCAAACGAGCAGTTCTTC. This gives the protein CASPRANEQFF.

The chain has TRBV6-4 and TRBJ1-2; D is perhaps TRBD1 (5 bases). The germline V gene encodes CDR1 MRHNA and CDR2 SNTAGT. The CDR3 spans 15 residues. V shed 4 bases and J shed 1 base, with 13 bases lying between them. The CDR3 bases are TGTGCCAGCAGTGCTGTCGACAGATTTAACTATGGCTACACCTTC. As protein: CASSAVDRFNYGYTF.

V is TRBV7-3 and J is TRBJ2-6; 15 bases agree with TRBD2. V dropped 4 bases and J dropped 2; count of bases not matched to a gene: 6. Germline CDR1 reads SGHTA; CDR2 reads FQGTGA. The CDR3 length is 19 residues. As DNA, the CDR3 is TGTGCCAGCAGCTCAAGGACTAGCGGGGGGGCCGCTGGGGCCAACGTCCTGACTTTC. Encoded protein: CASSSRTSGGAAGANVLTF. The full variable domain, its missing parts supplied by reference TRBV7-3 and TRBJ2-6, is GAGVSQTPSNKVTEKGKYVELRCDPISGHTALYWYRQSLGQGPEFLIYFQGTGAADDSGLPNDRFFAVRPEGSVSTLKIQRTERGDSAVYLCASSSRTSGGAAGANVLTFGAGSRLTVL.

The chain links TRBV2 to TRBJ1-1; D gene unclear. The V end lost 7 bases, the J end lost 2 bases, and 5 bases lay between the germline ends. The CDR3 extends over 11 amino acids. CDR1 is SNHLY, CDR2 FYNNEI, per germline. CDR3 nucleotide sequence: TGTGCCAGCAAGGACAACACTGAAGCTTTCTTT. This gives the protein CASKDNTEAFF. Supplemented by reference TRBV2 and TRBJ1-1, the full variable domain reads EPEVTQTPSHQVTQMGQEVILRCVPISNHLYFYWYRQILGQKVEFLVSFYNNEISEKSEIFDDQFSVERPDGSNFTLKIRSTKLEDSAMYFCASKDNTEAFFGQGTRLTVV.

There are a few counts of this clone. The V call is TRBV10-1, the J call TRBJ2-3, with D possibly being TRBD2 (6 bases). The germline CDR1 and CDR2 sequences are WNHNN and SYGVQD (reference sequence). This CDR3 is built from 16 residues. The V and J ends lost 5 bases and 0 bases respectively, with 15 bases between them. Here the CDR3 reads CASSPEAGASTDTQYF. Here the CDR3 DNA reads TGCGCCAGCAGTCCTGAAGCGGGCGCGAGCACAGATACGCAGTATTTT.

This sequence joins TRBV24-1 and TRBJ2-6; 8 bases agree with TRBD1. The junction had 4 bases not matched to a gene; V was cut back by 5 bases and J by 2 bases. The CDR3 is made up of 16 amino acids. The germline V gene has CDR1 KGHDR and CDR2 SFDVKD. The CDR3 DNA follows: TGTGCCACCAGTGCTGGACAGGGCCCTGGGGCCAACGTCCTGACTTTC. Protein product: CATSAGQGPGANVLTF.

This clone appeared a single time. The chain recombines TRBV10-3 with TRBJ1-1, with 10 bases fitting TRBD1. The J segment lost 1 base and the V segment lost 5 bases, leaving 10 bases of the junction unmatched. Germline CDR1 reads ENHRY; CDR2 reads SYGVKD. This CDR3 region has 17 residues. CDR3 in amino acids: CAISISDRGLGNTEAFF. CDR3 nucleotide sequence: TGTGCCATCAGTATCTCAGACAGGGGGCTGGGGAACACTGAAGCTTTCTTT.